Below are 22 T cell receptor beta chains sequenced from a single sample in a study of control samples from healthy donors and cancer patients. TCRdb's table, derived via immunoSEQ multiplex PCR, lists solely in-frame clones and lacks some. The data hold fewer than 500,000 clones, with more than 80% observed a single time. Specimen: PBMCs. The receptors come from a man aged 40-55 years with head and neck cancer.

J is TRBJ2-7 and V is TRBV12-5; 8 bases fit TRBD2. CDR1 is LGHNT and CDR2 is FRNRAP in the germline V gene. This CDR3 has 14 amino acids. With 8 bases clipped from V and 3 bases from J, the junction kept 9 bases outside the gene matches. This CDR3 is CASSQRELGYEQYF. CDR3 bases: TGTGCTAGTTCCCAGCGGGAGCTCGGCTACGAGCAGTACTTC.

The chain couples TRBV3-1 (or the pseudogene TRBV3-2) to TRBJ1-2, with D possibly TRBD1 on 6 matching bases. Germline values: CDR1 LGHDT, CDR2 YNNKEL (reference sequence). Trimming pared 0 bases from V and 8 bases from J, leaving 13 bases between. The CDR3 has 14 amino acids. The CDR3 nucleotides read TGTGCCAGCAGCCAAGAGTGGACAGCCCGCGGCTACACCTTC. It encodes CASSQEWTARGYTF.

The chain employs TRBV6-6 and TRBJ2-5; TRBD2 agrees at 11 bases. Trimming cost V 5 bases and J 5 bases; bases outside gene matches: 4. In germline, CDR1 is MNHNY, CDR2 SVGAGI (reference sequence). CDR3 length equals 14 residues. The CDR3 reads CASSTRTSGETQYF. CDR3 coding DNA: TGTGCCAGCAGTACCCGGACTAGCGGGGAGACCCAGTACTTC.

This chain links TRBV12-3 or TRBV12-4 with TRBJ2-7; tentatively, D is TRBD1 (6 bases). CDR3 length: 13 amino acids. V lost 5 bases and J 5 bases, leaving 13 bases between the germline ends. The CDR3 loop reads CASSHTGSNEQYF. The CDR3, as DNA: TGTGCCAGCAGTCATACAGGGTCGAACGAGCAGTACTTC.

This clone appeared once. The gene calls are TRBV6-1 and TRBJ2-1; 10 bases line up with TRBD2. The V segment lost 4 bases and the J segment 3 bases; nucleotides outside the gene matches: 15. CDR1 and CDR2 from the germline V gene are MNHNS and SASEGT. The CDR3 runs to 19 residues. DNA of the CDR3: TGTGCCAGCAGTGGAGAACGGGCGCGTAGGACTAGCGGCTACAATGAGCAGTTCTTC. Translation: CASSGERARRTSGYNEQFF.

The V gene is TRBV11-2, the J gene TRBJ2-3, with TRBD2 matching 10 bases. The CDR3 is 18 amino acids. J lost 0 bases, V lost 6 bases, and 12 bases had no gene match. Germline-derived CDR1 and CDR2 are SGHAT and FQNNGV. The CDR3 sequence: CASRALAGVSSSTDTQYF. CDR3 coding DNA: TGTGCCAGCAGAGCCCTAGCGGGGGTTTCATCTAGCACAGATACGCAGTATTTT.

Details on this clone: The same CDR3 arises from other DNA sequences in this sample as well. The V and J genes are TRBV7-9 and TRBJ2-7; no clear D gene. Germline loops: CDR1 SEHNR, CDR2 FQNEAQ (reference sequence). This CDR3 has 14 residues. V gave up 0 bases and J gave up 0 bases, with 6 bases separating them. CDR3 sequence reads: CASSLASGSYEQYF. The CDR3 DNA is TGTGCCAGCAGCTTAGCTTCGGGCTCCTACGAGCAGTACTTC.

This CDR3 reads CASSPGQGNNQPQHF. The DNA for the CDR3 is TGTGCCAGCTCACCGGGACAGGGAAATAATCAGCCCCAGCATTTT. The genes are TRBV18 and TRBJ1-5, with 9 bases identical to TRBD1. The ends lost 3 bases at V and 4 bases at J; junction bases unmatched: 4. The CDR3 runs 15 residues. CDR1 and CDR2 (germline): KGHSH, LQKENI.

This rearrangement joins TRBV9 to TRBJ2-2; TRBD1 matches 9 bases. V shed 5 bases and J 8 bases; nucleotides not matched to a gene: 7. Germline V CDR1 and CDR2: SGDLS, YYNGEE. This CDR3 has 14 amino acids. CDR3 nucleotide sequence: TGTGCCAGCAGACCGGGACAGGGTATAGGGGAGCTGTTTTTT. Protein: CASRPGQGIGELFF.

The chain combines TRBV28 with TRBJ2-3; D is ambiguous. Germline loops: CDR1 MDHEN, CDR2 SYDVKM. V lost 4 bases, J lost 5 bases, and 16 bases lay in between. CDR3 length: 15 amino acids. The CDR3 loop is CASSSNVGLGDTQYF. CDR3 in DNA: TGTGCCAGCAGTTCTAACGTCGGGTTGGGAGATACGCAGTATTTT.

The chain joins TRBV6-5 to TRBJ2-7; 10 bases are a match to TRBD1. The length of the CDR3 is 16 residues. J was trimmed by 6 bases and V by 1 base; bases with no gene match: 9. Germline V lookup: CDR1 MNHEY, CDR2 SVGAGI. The CDR3 nucleotides read TGTGCCAGCAGTTACTTCCCCGGACAGGGGGACGGCGAGCAGTACTTC. Encoded protein: CASSYFPGQGDGEQYF.

This clone has just one count. The chain carries TRBV9 and TRBJ2-5; weak D call: TRBD1 (6 bases). Trimming shortened V by 0 bases and J by 5 bases, and 11 bases separated the two germline ends. The CDR3 runs 14 residues. Germline loops: CDR1 SGDLS, CDR2 YYNGEE. The CDR3 DNA follows: TGTGCCAGCAGCGTAGTGGGGGCTAGTGAGACCCAGTACTTC. Protein: CASSVVGASETQYF.

V is TRBV29-1 and J is TRBJ1-1; 9 bases line up with TRBD1. Germline V gene lookup returns CDR1 SQVTM and CDR2 ANQGSEA. The CDR3 is 13 residues long. J lost 3 bases, V lost 7 bases, and 6 bases had no gene match. Here the CDR3 reads CSARQGGHTEAFF. The CDR3 nucleotides read TGCAGCGCACGACAGGGGGGTCACACTGAAGCTTTCTTT.

The chain is built from TRBV4-3 and TRBJ2-1, with 14 bases identical to TRBD2. This CDR3 is built from 16 residues. Per the germline V gene, CDR1 is LGHNA and CDR2 is YSLEER. J lost 9 bases, V lost 4 bases, and 8 bases had no gene match. CDR3 sequence reads: CASSPFPGLAGVEQFF. Written as DNA, the CDR3 is TGCGCCAGCAGCCCTTTCCCGGGACTAGCGGGGGTTGAGCAGTTCTTC.

This chain connects TRBV9 to TRBJ2-7; D unresolved. V lost 3 bases and J 0 bases, leaving 10 bases between the germline ends. This CDR3 has 14 amino acids. Germline CDR1 is SGDLS and CDR2 is YYNGEE. The CDR3 loop reads CASSAWGSSYEQYF. DNA of the CDR3: TGTGCCAGCAGCGCCTGGGGTAGCTCCTACGAGCAGTACTTC.

The chain combines TRBV6-2 or TRBV6-3 with TRBJ1-4, with unresolved D. This CDR3 spans 13 amino acids. Between the trimmed V and J ends, which lost 2 bases and 14 bases, there was a span of 15 bases. CDR1 is MNHEY, CDR2 SVGEGT, per germline. DNA for the CDR3: TGTGCCAGCAGTTACATTTTAGCGAGCCGTCTGTTTTTT. Amino acid sequence: CASSYILASRLFF.

The chain is built from TRBV5-1 and TRBJ2-3, with 7 positions matching TRBD1. Trimming removed 6 bases from V and 4 bases from J; junction bases left unmatched: 8. CDR3 size: 14 residues. From germline, CDR1 is SGHRS and CDR2 YFSETQ. CDR3 in amino acids: CASNLRQGPDTQYF. CDR3 in DNA: TGCGCCAGCAACCTACGACAGGGACCAGATACGCAGTATTTT.

The V call is TRBV28, the J call TRBJ1-5; D is perhaps TRBD1 (5 bases). The V end lost 6 bases, the J end lost 0 bases, and 9 bases lay between the germline ends. The CDR3 runs to 14 residues. Germline V gene sequence: CDR1 MDHEN, CDR2 SYDVKM. CDR3 coding DNA: TGTGCCAGCAGACGACAGATTAGCAATCAGCCCCAGCATTTT. It translates to CASRRQISNQPQHF.

J is TRBJ1-6 and V is TRBV28; no clear D gene. V lost 5 bases, J lost 4 bases, and 9 bases lay in between. CDR1 MDHEN and CDR2 SYDVKM come from the germline V gene. The CDR3 covers 14 residues. CDR3 sequence: CASSRPGYNSPLHF. The CDR3 DNA sequence: TGTGCCAGCAGTAGACCCGGGTATAATTCACCCCTCCACTTT.

This rearrangement joins TRBV14 to TRBJ2-5, with 7 bases lining up with TRBD2. Losses at the gene ends were 5 bases for V and 0 bases for J; bases not matched to a gene: 12. CDR3 length equals 17 residues. Germline V CDR1 and CDR2: SGHDN, FVKESK. The CDR3 is CASSFLPAGPNQETQYF. The DNA for the CDR3 is TGTGCCAGCAGCTTCCTTCCAGCGGGACCCAACCAAGAGACCCAGTACTTC.

This chain uses TRBV2 with TRBJ2-5, with 13 bases identical to TRBD2. Trimming cost V 6 bases and J 2 bases; bases outside gene matches: 6. Germline V lookup: CDR1 SNHLY, CDR2 FYNNEI. CDR3 length equals 16 residues. The CDR3 region is CASRGGLAGNQETQYF. The CDR3, as DNA: TGTGCCAGCAGGGGGGGACTAGCGGGGAATCAAGAGACCCAGTACTTC.

V and J are TRBV4-2 and TRBJ2-2; D unresolved. The CDR3 covers 13 residues. Looked up from germline, CDR1 is LGHNA and CDR2 is YNFKEQ. V dropped 4 bases and J dropped 8 bases, with 11 bases sitting between them. In DNA form, the CDR3 reads TGTGCCAGCAGCCTCCGAGGAGAAGGGGAGCTGTTTTTT. It is translated as CASSLRGEGELFF.